These 5 T cell receptor beta chains were sequenced from one sample in a study of HIV-infected patients and healthy controls. The repertoire came from unfractionated whole blood and reflected all unsorted peripheral T cells. cDNA was made from about 510 ng RNA using alpha and beta constant primers. Each of the alpha and beta chains got its own library through chain-specific third strand synthesis with indices. TCRdb itself ran the 5' RACE reads through MiXCR, one entry per CDR3 protein. This sample has under 20,000 distinct CDR3 sequences; under 9.5% occur once, and the top ten carry approximately 5.1%. Sequenced input: blood. The source of these receptors is an adult in good health.

There are a few counts of this clonotype. CDR3 loop: CSAIRPGQGAYEQYF. The CDR3 DNA is TGCAGCGCTATTCGACCCGGACAGGGGGCCTACGAGCAGTACTTC. The chain recombines TRBV29-1 with TRBJ2-7; 10 nucleotides align to TRBD1. The ends lost 7 bases at V and 2 bases at J; junction bases unmatched: 11. The CDR3 length is 15 residues. Germline V CDR1 and CDR2: SQVTM, ANQGSEA.

This clonotype was recorded at least ten times. This chain connects TRBV3-1 to TRBJ2-6; D is perhaps TRBD2 (6 bases). Trimming pared 7 bases from V and 8 bases from J, leaving 18 bases between. CDR3 length equals 15 residues. In germline, CDR1 is LGHDT, CDR2 YNNKEL (reference sequence). Here the CDR3 DNA reads TGTGCCAGCAACCCGGGGGTAGGGTATACCAACGTCCTGACTTTC. It codes for CASNPGVGYTNVLTF.

The table lists this clonotype with many counts. V usage is TRBV7-2 and J usage is TRBJ2-3, with no clear D. Germline CDR1 is SGHTA and CDR2 is FQGNSA. Trimming pared 4 bases from V and 0 bases from J, leaving 8 bases between. This CDR3 has 14 amino acids. The CDR3 here is CASSSGTSTDTQYF. The CDR3 DNA is TGTGCCAGCAGCTCCGGAACTAGCACAGATACGCAGTATTTT.

Only a few counts were recorded for this clonotype. The chain couples TRBV4-1 to TRBJ2-1, with a tentative D call TRBD2 (5 bases). This CDR3 comprises 16 residues. V shed 4 bases and J shed 0 bases, with 13 bases lying between them. Germline-derived CDR1 and CDR2 are MGHRA and YSYEKL. The CDR3 nucleotides are TGCGCCAGCAGCCCCCCAACTAGGAGCTCCTACAATGAGCAGTTCTTC. This translates into CASSPPTRSSYNEQFF.

This clonotype has more than one count but fewer than ten. This rearrangement joins TRBV7-2 to TRBJ2-3, with 7 bases matching TRBD2. The junction had 4 bases not matched to a gene; V was cut back by 3 bases and J by 4 bases. CDR3 length: 14 amino acids. CDR1 and CDR2 (germline): SGHTA, FQGNSA. In nucleotides, the CDR3 is TGTGCCAGCAGCTTGACTGGGGGGGCAGATACGCAGTATTTT. This encodes CASSLTGGADTQYF.